The 21 T cell receptor beta chains given below trace back to one sample, sequenced in a study of T cells in Graves' hyperthyroidism and ophthalmopathy. RNA transcripts gave rise to amplified TCR beta CDR3 regions. The HTBI primer set was used in a first-round RT-PCR of the TCR CDR3. TCRdb reanalysed the multiplex PCR reads using MiXCR and keeps one entry per CDR3 protein. The sample has over 500,000 distinct CDR3 sequences, about 16% seen once. Sequenced material: blood. These receptors were taken from a young woman with Graves' ophthalmopathy.

This clonotype has only a few counts. The J gene is TRBJ2-1, the V gene TRBV15; TRBD1 aligns across 8 bases. Germline loops: CDR1 LNHNV, CDR2 YYDKDF (reference sequence). This CDR3 is built from 15 residues. Trimming removed 4 bases from V and 2 bases from J; junction bases left unmatched: 4. This chain's CDR3 is CATSKDRAPYNEQFF. The CDR3, as DNA: TGTGCCACCAGCAAGGACAGGGCCCCCTACAATGAGCAGTTCTTC.

This clonotype came up many times. The rearrangement uses TRBV4-1 and TRBJ1-1; 8 bases map to TRBD1. The V segment lost 4 bases and the J segment 1 base; nucleotides outside the gene matches: 5. The CDR3 has 15 amino acids. Per the germline V gene, CDR1 is MGHRA and CDR2 is YSYEKL. CDR3 sequence (DNA): TGCGCCAGCAGCCGAGGACAGGGACCGAACACTGAAGCTTTCTTT. It encodes CASSRGQGPNTEAFF.

This chain links TRBV19 with TRBJ2-7; D remains unclear. Germline V lookup: CDR1 LNHDA, CDR2 SQIVND (reference sequence). Trimming cost V 1 base and J 3 bases, with 10 bases left between them. The length of the CDR3 is 14 residues. The CDR3 sequence is CASSIAGSYYEQYF. In nucleotides, the CDR3 is TGTGCCAGTAGTATAGCTGGCTCCTACTACGAGCAGTACTTC. Together with reference TRBV19 and TRBJ2-7, the CDR3 gives the full variable domain: DGGITQSPKYLFRKEGQNVTLSCEQNLNHDAMYWYRQDPGQGLRLIYYSQIVNDFQKGDIAEGYSVSREKKESFPLTVTSAQKNPTAFYLCASSIAGSYYEQYFGPGTRLTVT.

In its sample, this clonotype was seen many times. V and J are TRBV3-1 and TRBJ2-7; 9 nucleotides align to TRBD2. Losses at the gene ends were 0 bases for V and 2 bases for J; bases not matched to a gene: 14. This CDR3 has 19 amino acids. The germline V gene has CDR1 LGHDT and CDR2 YNNKEL (reference sequence). The CDR3 spells CASSQDRWDWRGGPYEQYF. CDR3 coding DNA: TGTGCCAGCAGCCAAGATAGGTGGGATTGGCGGGGGGGTCCCTACGAGCAGTACTTC.

This clonotype has at least ten counts. This chain links TRBV30 with TRBJ2-7; 8 nucleotides align to TRBD2. J gave up 2 bases and V 2 bases, and 8 bases lay outside the gene matches. CDR3 length equals 15 residues. Germline loops: CDR1 GTSNPN, CDR2 SVGIG (reference sequence). CDR3: CAWSQLAGGTYEQYF. In nucleotides, the CDR3 is TGTGCCTGGAGTCAACTGGCGGGAGGAACCTACGAGCAGTACTTC.

In this sample, this clonotype turned up many times. The CDR3 sequence is CAWTPGVTEAFF. The CDR3 DNA reads TGTGCCTGGACCCCAGGGGTTACTGAAGCTTTCTTT. The genes are TRBV30 and TRBJ1-1; a possible D gene is TRBD1 (6 bases). The CDR3 sequence is 12 residues long. Germline V CDR1 and CDR2: GTSNPN, SVGIG (reference sequence). Trimming cost V 4 bases and J 5 bases, with 11 bases left between them.

The V gene is TRBV29-1, the J gene TRBJ1-1; D possibly corresponds to TRBD1 (5 bases). CDR3 length: 13 amino acids. Trimming removed 7 bases from V and 3 bases from J, with 15 bases in between. From germline, CDR1 is SQVTM and CDR2 ANQGSEA. The CDR3 reads CSAAGRKDTEAFF. CDR3 coding DNA: TGCAGCGCGGCAGGGAGAAAGGACACTGAAGCTTTCTTT.

The genes are TRBV12-3 or TRBV12-4 and TRBJ1-1; 8 positions match TRBD1. V lost 6 bases, J lost 1 base, and 10 bases stayed unmatched. CDR3 size: 16 residues. The CDR3 nucleotides are TGTGCCAGCAGCTGGCAGACAGGGGCTCGGAACACTGAAGCTTTCTTT. Its translation: CASSWQTGARNTEAFF.

This clonotype was recorded at least ten times. V gene TRBV28 combines with J gene TRBJ1-1; 8 nucleotides line up with TRBD1. The germline V gene encodes CDR1 MDHEN and CDR2 SYDVKM. After removal of 6 bases from V and 1 base from J, the junction contained 7 bases not matched to a gene. This CDR3 is built from 15 residues. The DNA of the CDR3 is TGTGCCAGCAGAACGACAGGGGTCGCGAACACTGAAGCTTTCTTT. Translating it yields CASRTTGVANTEAFF.

The sample holds a few counts of this clonotype. The chain joins TRBV10-1 to TRBJ2-1; D ambiguous. This CDR3 is built from 13 residues. Trimming removed 2 bases from V and 2 bases from J, with 4 bases in between. CDR1 is WNHNN, CDR2 SYGVQD, per germline (reference sequence). CDR3 sequence reads: CASSEDTYNEQFF. The CDR3 bases are TGCGCCAGCAGTGAGGACACCTACAATGAGCAGTTCTTC.

This clonotype was observed many times. The chain couples TRBV20-1 to TRBJ2-7, with TRBD2 identical over 11 bases. The trim removed 6 bases at V and 2 bases at J, leaving 3 bases unmatched. CDR1 and CDR2 from the germline V gene are DFQATT and SNEGSKA (reference sequence). The CDR3 is 13 residues long. Here the CDR3 DNA reads TGCAGTGCCGGGACTAGCGGAACCTACGAGCAGTACTTC. It is translated as CSAGTSGTYEQYF.

This clonotype was counted a few times. V gene TRBV5-1 combines with J gene TRBJ2-6, with D possibly TRBD2 on 6 matching bases. The V gene lost 4 bases and the J gene lost 9 bases, with 17 bases spanning the gap. The CDR3 runs to 15 residues. Germline values: CDR1 SGHRS, CDR2 YFSETQ. The CDR3 bases are TGCGCCAGCAGCCCTGCAATCGGGGACTTCAACGTCCTGACTTTC. It encodes CASSPAIGDFNVLTF.

The chain combines TRBV19 with TRBJ2-3, with 7 bases fitting TRBD2. Trimming took 9 bases from V and 3 from J; bases not matched to a gene: 9. Germline CDR1 is LNHDA and CDR2 is SQIVND (reference sequence). The length of the CDR3 is 14 residues. The CDR3, as DNA: TGTGCCAGCCTCGCCGGGGGGTTGACAGATACGCAGTATTTT. Protein: CASLAGGLTDTQYF.

Remarks on this clonotype: A much larger clone lies one base from this, so it may be a read error. The chain couples TRBV20-1 to TRBJ2-3; perhaps TRBD1 as D (5 bases). CDR3 size: 14 residues. Germline CDR1 and CDR2: DFQATT and SNEGSKA (reference sequence). The CDR3 region has the DNA TGCAGTGCCCAAGAGACCCAGGGCACAGATATGCAGTATTTT. Residues: CSAQETQGTDMQYF.

This clonotype has only a few counts. V and J are TRBV19 and TRBJ2-1; 8 nucleotides agree with TRBD2. Germline V gene lookup returns CDR1 LNHDA and CDR2 SQIVND (reference sequence). The CDR3 length is 16 residues. Germline trimming cut 9 bases from V and 6 bases from J; bases unmatched to any gene: 16. CDR3 bases: TGTGCCAGCTCGAGAAGTATAAGCGGGAGTTTCAATGAGCAGTTCTTC. It codes for CASSRSISGSFNEQFF.

The chain is built from TRBV19 and TRBJ2-1; weak D call: TRBD1 (5 bases). Trimming shortened V by 1 base and J by 4 bases, and 8 bases separated the two germline ends. The CDR3 is 14 amino acids. Germline V gene lookup returns CDR1 LNHDA and CDR2 SQIVND (reference sequence). The CDR3 bases are TGTGCCAGTAGTATAGCACAGGTGTACAATGAGCAGTTCTTC. Translated: CASSIAQVYNEQFF.

Many counts were recorded for this clonotype. This chain uses TRBV15 with TRBJ2-3; the match to TRBD1 covers 9 bases. The CDR3 is made up of 15 amino acids. After removal of 4 bases from V and 1 base from J, the junction contained 3 bases not matched to a gene. The germline V gene has CDR1 LNHNV and CDR2 YYDKDF (reference sequence). CDR3 coding DNA: TGTGCCACCAGCAAACGGACAGGGGGCACAGATACGCAGTATTTT. Protein sequence: CATSKRTGGTDTQYF.

This clonotype has a handful of counts. The rearrangement joins TRBV9 to TRBJ2-1; D possibly corresponds to TRBD2 (5 bases). The CDR3 contains 12 residues. The germline V and J ends were trimmed by 3 bases and 10 bases, with 11 bases remaining between them. The germline V gene has CDR1 SGDLS and CDR2 YYNGEE. DNA for the CDR3: TGTGCCAGCAGCGCCGGAGGAACGGAGCAGTTCTTC. It is translated as CASSAGGTEQFF.

This clonotype was recorded many times. The chain is built from TRBV3-1 and TRBJ1-5; D might be TRBD1 (5 bases). The V end lost 5 bases, the J end lost 2 bases, and 10 bases lay between the germline ends. From germline, CDR1 is LGHDT and CDR2 YNNKEL (reference sequence). There are 14 residues in the CDR3. The CDR3 DNA is TGTGCCAGCAGCGGGGGGATCGGCAATCAGCCCCAGCATTTT. This sequence encodes CASSGGIGNQPQHF.

This clonotype was seen many times. The chain employs TRBV20-1 and TRBJ2-7; 9 bases match TRBD1. Unmatched junction bases numbered 2, after V lost 3 bases and J lost 2 bases. Germline CDR1 reads DFQATT; CDR2 reads SNEGSKA (reference sequence). The CDR3 is made up of 13 amino acids. CDR3 nucleotides: TGCAGTGCTAGGGGACAGGGCCCCTACGAGCAGTACTTC. It translates to CSARGQGPYEQYF.

In this sample, this clonotype turned up many times. The rearrangement links TRBV11-2 to TRBJ2-5; no clear D. Germline-derived CDR1 and CDR2 are SGHAT and FQNNGV. CDR3 size: 13 residues. Trimming shortened V by 6 bases and J by 5 bases, and 13 bases separated the two germline ends. This CDR3 is CASRSIHLETQYF. CDR3 DNA sequence: TGTGCCAGCAGATCGATTCACCTCGAGACCCAGTACTTC.